The clone carrying this T cell receptor beta chain has a count of ten or more. No antigen is known for it. This specimen belongs to a study of CD8 T cells in ankylosing spondylitis. CDR1 SQVTM and CDR2 ANQGSEA come from the germline V gene. V was cut by 8 bases and J by 4 bases, with 11 bases left in between. CDR3 length: 12 amino acids. The TCR beta libraries were generated through quantitative 5'-RACE incorporating molecular barcodes. TCRdb reprocessed the 5' RACE reads with MiXCR, giving one entry per CDR3 protein. The sample contains under 300,000 distinct CDR3 sequences, about 10% of which appear only once. Study-level results: A TCR beta motif made of 7 to 9 highly homologous variants seemed typical of ankylosing spondylitis blood. As reported, disease-linked clones showed significant enrichment in matched ankylosing spondylitis synovial fluid. Relatively scarce in peripheral blood, disease-linked clones were CD8+.

The chain uses TRBV29-1 and TRBJ2-2; D uncertain. Sequenced material: blood, either unsorted or a sorted T cell fraction (not recorded which). The receptor was isolated from a male donor with ankylosing spondylitis or in good health (not recorded which). CDR3 nucleotides: TGCAGCTCCCTATGGTCCACCGGGGAGCTGTTTTTT. This encodes CSSLWSTGELFF.